These 24 T cell receptor beta chains originate from one sample sequenced in a study of blood T cell repertoires in COVID-19. Sequencing was performed with immunoSEQ multiplex PCR; in TCRdb, only in-frame clones are kept and a portion is missing. The table has about 220,000 clones, under 90% seen once. The sample was peripheral blood. The receptors shown here come from a woman older than 75 with acute or convalescent COVID-19.

This clone came up once. The chain has TRBV3-1 (or the pseudogene TRBV3-2) and TRBJ1-4; 8 bases match TRBD1. The CDR3 spans 14 residues. CDR1 is LGHDT, CDR2 YNNKEL, per germline (reference sequence). The V segment lost 6 bases and the J segment 6 bases; nucleotides outside the gene matches: 6. CDR3 in amino acids: CASRPRGLDEKLFF. The CDR3, as DNA: TGTGCCAGCAGGCCCAGGGGGCTGGATGAAAAACTGTTTTTT.

This chain connects TRBV7-9 to TRBJ1-2; 7 bases agree with TRBD1. This CDR3 is built from 14 residues. The V and J ends lost 8 bases and 4 bases, in that order; junction bases with no gene match: 10. The germline V gene encodes CDR1 SEHNR and CDR2 FQNEAQ (reference sequence). This chain's CDR3 is CASDRDRDSYGYTF. In DNA, the CDR3 is TGTGCCAGCGATAGAGACAGGGATTCCTATGGCTACACCTTC. Using reference TRBV7-9 and TRBJ1-2 for the parts outside the CDR3, the full variable domain is DTGVSQNPRHKITKRGQNVTFRCDPISEHNRLYWYRQTLGQGPEFLTYFQNEAQLEKSRLLSDRFSAERPKGSFSTLEIQRTEQGDSAMYLCASDRDRDSYGYTFGSGTRLTVV.

V gene TRBV9 combines with J gene TRBJ2-3, with a tentative D call TRBD2 (6 bases). CDR1 and CDR2 from the germline V gene are SGDLS and YYNGEE. V was clipped by 0 bases and J by 6 bases, with 17 bases between them. This CDR3 has 16 residues. This CDR3 is CASSVEGGAWRDTQYF. CDR3 DNA sequence: TGTGCCAGCAGCGTAGAGGGCGGGGCCTGGCGGGATACGCAGTATTTT.

There are a few counts of this clone. The chain employs TRBV6-5 and TRBJ2-7; TRBD2 is a possible D gene (6 bases). The CDR3 has 15 residues. V was pared by 6 bases and J by 5 bases, with 20 bases between. Germline V CDR1 and CDR2: MNHEY, SVGAGI. The CDR3 DNA reads as TGTGCCAGCAGCCTGAGACTTGCAACGGGAGACGAGCAGTACTTC. It is translated as CASSLRLATGDEQYF.

Here the CDR3 reads CASSKRQGAPGTEAFF. DNA for the CDR3: TGTGCCAGCAGCAAACGACAGGGGGCGCCGGGCACTGAAGCTTTCTTT. V is TRBV9 and J is TRBJ1-1, with 10 bases lining up with TRBD1. Germline CDR1 and CDR2: SGDLS and YYNGEE. The CDR3 length is 16 residues. V dropped 4 bases and J dropped 4; count of bases not matched to a gene: 10.

The chain links TRBV11-3 to TRBJ2-1, with 9 bases matching TRBD2. Germline V gene sequence: CDR1 SGHNT, CDR2 YENEEA. J lost 6 bases, V lost 1 base, and 4 bases had no gene match. CDR3 length: 15 amino acids. The CDR3 protein is CASSLGSGGFNEQFF. The CDR3 nucleotides are TGTGCCAGCAGCTTAGGTAGCGGGGGTTTCAATGAGCAGTTCTTC.

The rearrangement links TRBV29-1 to TRBJ1-5, with 7 bases fitting TRBD1. Germline V gives CDR1 SQVTM, CDR2 ANQGSEA. V was pared by 4 bases and J by 9 bases, with 12 bases of the junction left unmatched. This CDR3 region has 14 residues. Here the CDR3 reads CSVALPGGQGPQHF. The CDR3 coding sequence is TGCAGCGTTGCCCTTCCAGGGGGTCAAGGGCCCCAGCATTTT.

The V and J genes are TRBV7-9 and TRBJ2-3; 11 bases agree with TRBD2. Germline V CDR1 and CDR2: SEHNR, FQNEAQ (reference sequence). The CDR3 has 15 residues. V trimming: 3 bases; J trimming: 6 bases; junction bases outside the gene matches: 5. CDR3 DNA: TGTGCCAGCAGCTTTAGCGGGGGGGCCTTGGATACGCAGTATTTT. Amino acids: CASSFSGGALDTQYF.

On this clone: Within the sample, other DNA sequences also encode this same CDR3. The chain links TRBV6-5 to TRBJ1-5; unclear D gene. The germline V gene encodes CDR1 MNHEY and CDR2 SVGAGI. The length of the CDR3 is 15 residues. Trimming left V 0 bases short and J 2 bases short, with 8 bases between. The CDR3 region is CASSYSGQGNQPQHF. CDR3 bases: TGTGCCAGCAGTTACTCTGGGCAGGGCAATCAGCCCCAGCATTTT.

This chain joins TRBV30 and TRBJ2-7; possibly TRBD1 for D (5 bases). The CDR3 is 16 residues long. The ends were cut back, 2 bases at V and 3 bases at J, with 20 bases in the middle. Germline CDR1 reads GTSNPN; CDR2 reads SVGIG (reference sequence). The CDR3 nucleotides are TGTGCCTGGAGTTTGTTGAATACCGGACAAGTCTACGAGCAGTACTTC. This codes for CAWSLLNTGQVYEQYF.

This clone was detected only a few times. The V gene is TRBV6-5, the J gene TRBJ1-6, with a possible D match to TRBD1 (5 bases). V lost 6 bases and J lost 7, with 10 bases in between. The germline V gene encodes CDR1 MNHEY and CDR2 SVGAGI. The CDR3 has 13 amino acids. The CDR3 loop is CASREGMNSPLHF. CDR3 in DNA: TGTGCCAGCAGGGAGGGGATGAATTCACCCCTCCACTTT.

The chain joins TRBV18 to TRBJ2-7; 11 bases map to TRBD1. After removal of 6 bases from V and 2 bases from J, the junction contained 3 bases not matched to a gene. The germline V gene has CDR1 KGHSH and CDR2 LQKENI. The CDR3 has 14 amino acids. The CDR3 DNA reads as TGTGCCAGCTCCCTGGGACAGGGGGCCTACGAGCAGTACTTC. It encodes CASSLGQGAYEQYF.

J is TRBJ2-1 and V is TRBV7-2, with 12 bases identical to TRBD1. V shed 5 bases and J 15 bases; nucleotides not matched to a gene: 17. The CDR3 sequence is 16 residues long. Per the germline V gene, CDR1 is SGHTA and CDR2 is FQGNSA. The CDR3 coding sequence is TGTGCCAGCAGCGCCAGCCCGGGACAGGGGGCGCGAGCGCCGTTCTTC. It encodes CASSASPGQGARAPFF.

This clone was observed a single time. The J gene is TRBJ1-2, the V gene TRBV29-1, with 10 bases fitting TRBD1. CDR3 length: 13 amino acids. V lost 6 bases, J lost 5 bases, and 6 bases stayed unmatched. Per germline, CDR1 SQVTM and CDR2 ANQGSEA. CDR3 region: CSVGTGAPYGYTF. The CDR3 DNA is TGCAGCGTGGGGACAGGGGCGCCGTATGGCTACACCTTC.

Note on this clone: The sample carries other DNA sequences with the same CDR3. This chain joins TRBV6-6 and TRBJ1-2, with 10 bases matching TRBD1. Per germline, CDR1 MNHNY and CDR2 SVGAGI (reference sequence). With V trimmed by 5 bases and J by 3 bases, 0 bases remained unmatched. The CDR3 loop spans 13 amino acids. CDR3 nucleotides: TGTGCCAGCAGTGGACAGGGGGACTATGGCTACACCTTC. Its translation is CASSGQGDYGYTF.

This sequence joins TRBV9 and TRBJ2-1; 8 bases are a match to TRBD1. Germline CDR1 is SGDLS and CDR2 is YYNGEE. V dropped 4 bases and J dropped 7; count of bases not matched to a gene: 7. CDR3 length: 14 amino acids. For the CDR3, the DNA is TGTGCCAGCAGCTTGCCAGGGGGCTTTAATGAGCAGTTCTTC. Protein product: CASSLPGGFNEQFF.

The chain links TRBV5-1 to TRBJ2-3; 8 nucleotides agree with TRBD2. The CDR3 spans 14 residues. Germline CDR1 and CDR2: SGHRS and YFSETQ. J was trimmed by 3 bases and V by 4 bases; bases with no gene match: 4. This CDR3 is CASSPGGSTDTQYF. Here the CDR3 DNA reads TGCGCCAGCAGCCCGGGGGGGTCGACAGATACGCAGTATTTT.

The chain has TRBV6-2 or TRBV6-3 and TRBJ1-2; TRBD1 matches at 7 bases. CDR1 is MNHEY and CDR2 is SVGEGT in the germline V gene. The CDR3 has 15 residues. Trimming took 5 bases from V and 2 from J; bases not matched to a gene: 8. CDR3 region: CASSHKTGTNYGYTF. The CDR3 DNA reads as TGTGCCAGCAGTCATAAGACAGGGACCAACTATGGCTACACCTTC.

This clone came up once. Additional DNA sequences in this sample encode the identical CDR3. The gene calls are TRBV6-5 and TRBJ2-7; unclear D gene. The V gene's germline CDR1 is MNHEY and CDR2 SVGAGI. CDR3 size: 11 residues. With 6 bases removed from V and 3 bases from J, the gap between germline ends came to 6 bases. The CDR3 loop is CASRRDYEQYF. DNA for the CDR3: TGTGCCAGCAGGAGAGACTACGAGCAGTACTTC.

In its sample, this clone was seen a few times. The V and J genes are TRBV6-5 and TRBJ1-3; D may be TRBD1 (5 bases). V was trimmed by 2 bases and J by 4 bases, leaving 12 bases between them. Germline assignment: CDR1 MNHEY and CDR2 SVGAGI. CDR3 length: 15 residues. The chain's CDR3 is CASSYGRGPGNTIYF. CDR3 sequence (DNA): TGTGCCAGCAGTTACGGAAGGGGTCCCGGAAACACCATATATTTT.

This chain joins TRBV7-9 and TRBJ1-5, with a possible D match to TRBD1 (6 bases). Germline lookup yields CDR1 SEHNR and CDR2 FQNEAQ (reference sequence). Trimming cost V 5 bases and J 6 bases, with 17 bases left between them. This CDR3 has 15 amino acids. CDR3 nucleotides: TGTGCCAGCAGCCCCGGGCCGGGAGGGGGTCAGCCCCAGCATTTT. This codes for CASSPGPGGGQPQHF.

The J gene is TRBJ1-3, the V gene TRBV3-1 (or the pseudogene TRBV3-2); D may be TRBD1 (6 bases). Trimming pared 0 bases from V and 0 bases from J, leaving 9 bases between. Germline V lookup: CDR1 LGHDT, CDR2 YNNKEL (reference sequence). CDR3 size: 16 residues. CDR3 in amino acids: CASSQDTGFSGNTIYF. The CDR3 nucleotides are TGTGCCAGCAGCCAAGATACAGGGTTCTCTGGAAACACCATATATTTT.

CDR3 amino acids: CASSFYTGTNEKLFF. CDR3 in DNA: TGTGCCAGCAGCTTCTACACGGGAACTAATGAAAAACTGTTTTTT. V usage is TRBV5-6 and J usage is TRBJ1-4; D not certain. The CDR3 is 15 amino acids. CDR1 and CDR2 (germline): SGHDT, YYEEEE. The V and J ends lost 2 bases and 1 base respectively, with 9 bases between them.

The chain has TRBV7-9 and TRBJ2-3; 7 positions match TRBD2. The CDR3 extends over 16 amino acids. Germline values: CDR1 SEHNR, CDR2 FQNEAQ (reference sequence). J gave up 0 bases and V 1 base, and 4 bases lay outside the gene matches. This chain's CDR3 is CASSLGGGGSTDTQYF. CDR3 DNA sequence: TGTGCCAGCAGCTTAGGCGGGGGAGGTAGCACAGATACGCAGTATTTT.